What follows are 5 T cell receptor beta chains derived from one specimen sequenced in a study of blood T cells in healthy people across ages (dated by TCRdb to 2013 to 2016). To prepare the library, 5' RACE was applied. The sequencer was an Illumina HiSeq 2500. A second about 7 to 12 cycle PCR used a sample-barcoded 5' primer and a J-beta primer mix. TCRdb reprocessing: public reads trimmed at Q25 with fastp, clones called with MiXCR, in-frame beta chains kept. Each record represents a unique CDR3 protein, reported with the most common genes and DNA among its rows. In all, the sample holds approximately 680,000 distinct CDR3 sequences, and roughly 30% of those were seen once. Jointly, the top ten make up just over 15% of the sample. The sample consisted of blood. These receptors were collected from an elderly woman in good health. Donor details come from another sample of the same person, matched by shared clones.

This chain links TRBV6-2 or TRBV6-3 with TRBJ1-1, with unresolved D. CDR1 is MNHEY and CDR2 is SVGEGT in the germline V gene. Trimming pared 6 bases from V and 0 bases from J, leaving 8 bases between. The CDR3 consists of 13 residues. CDR3 residues: CASRMGMNTEAFF. CDR3 coding DNA: TGTGCCAGCAGGATGGGTATGAACACTGAAGCTTTCTTT.

This clonotype came up many times. The CDR3 nucleotides read TGTGCCAGCAGCTTGGATGGGACAGGTCCAGATACGCAGTATTTT. Protein: CASSLDGTGPDTQYF. The chain uses TRBV5-6 and TRBJ2-3; 8 nucleotides line up with TRBD1. The J segment lost 4 bases and the V segment lost 0 bases, leaving 4 bases of the junction unmatched. Germline CDR1 SGHDT, CDR2 YYEEEE. The CDR3 loop spans 15 amino acids.

This clonotype was seen repeatedly, ten times or more. The chain uses TRBV4-3 and TRBJ2-4, with a tentative D call TRBD1 (6 bases). Germline lookup yields CDR1 LGHNA and CDR2 YSLEER. Trimming shortened V by 1 base and J by 2 bases, and 9 bases separated the two germline ends. The CDR3 covers 15 residues. DNA of the CDR3: TGCGCCAGCAGCCAAGCGAGGGGGACCAAAAACATTCAGTACTTC. This encodes CASSQARGTKNIQYF.

This rearrangement joins TRBV7-2 to TRBJ1-2; maybe TRBD1 (5 bases). V was clipped by 4 bases and J by 3 bases, with 15 bases between them. This CDR3 contains 15 residues. Germline CDR1 reads SGHTA; CDR2 reads FQGNSA. The CDR3 loop is CASSYDGGGYYGYTF. The DNA for the CDR3 is TGTGCCAGCAGCTATGACGGCGGGGGTTACTATGGCTACACCTTC.

This clonotype was seen only a few times. The chain uses TRBV5-6 and TRBJ1-6, with TRBD1 as a possible D gene (6 bases). The CDR3 is made up of 16 amino acids. V was shortened by 1 base and J by 7 bases, with 15 bases between the two germline ends. Germline CDR1 and CDR2: SGHDT and YYEEEE. The CDR3 region is CASSLIRGVGNSPLHF. The CDR3 DNA reads as TGTGCCAGCAGCTTGATCAGGGGCGTGGGAAATTCACCCCTCCACTTT. The full variable domain, in which reference TRBV5-6 and TRBJ1-6 provide the parts outside the CDR3, is DAGVTQSPTHLIKTRGQQVTLRCSPKSGHDTVSWYQQALGQGPQFIFQYYEEEERQRGNFPDRFSGHQFPNYSSELNVNALLLGDSALYLCASSLIRGVGNSPLHFGNGTRLTVT.